This TCR beta chain came from a study of T cell responses to AZD1222 COVID-19 vaccine. Profiled with immunoSEQ multiplex PCR; TCRdb holds only in-frame clones, not every one. The sample contains 160,000 or so clones, about 87% of which appear only once. To note about this clone: The antigen is undetermined.

CDR3 length equals 16 residues. J gave up 0 bases and V 6 bases, and 8 bases lay outside the gene matches. Germline CDR1 MDHEN, CDR2 SYDVKM. General study results and limits: White British ancestry dominated among donors, who included more females, and clonal diversity was possibly underestimated. Spike-specific TCRs gained breadth and depth after people received two AZD1222 doses. Without day 14 samples, only post-peak T cell repertoires were studied. Close to half of all spike-specific TCRs reportedly target regions of the variants that are unmutated.

The input for sequencing was peripheral blood, taken 28 days after the second dose of the MenACWY control vaccine. This receptor was identified in an adult who received the MenACWY meningococcal vaccine as a control. The chain links TRBV28 to TRBJ1-5, with 7 bases that match TRBD1. CDR3 in DNA: TGTGCCAGCAGGGGGGGGACAGAAGATAGCAATCAGCCCCAGCATTTT. Protein product: CASRGGTEDSNQPQHF.